The T cell receptor (beta chain) under discussion was sequenced for a study of OX40 agonist ivuxolimab in advanced cancers. Unmatched junction bases numbered 4, after V lost 5 bases and J lost 1 base. The CDR3 covers 13 residues. CDR1 and CDR2 from the germline V gene are GTSNPN and SVGIG (reference sequence). TCRdb's copy holds only in-frame clones and misses some; the assay was immunoSEQ multiplex PCR. The sample lists roughly 60,000 clones, approximately 90% occurring once. The receptor was derived from an adult with an advanced solid tumor such as melanoma, head and neck, liver or kidney cancer. The chain links TRBV30 to TRBJ1-1; TRBD1 matches 7 bases. The sequencing here drew on CD4+ or CD8+ T cells sorted from blood, taken in a trial of the OX40 agonist ivuxolimab. CDR3 region: CAWGRQGNTEAFF. Here the CDR3 DNA reads TGTGCCTGGGGGAGACAGGGGAACACTGAAGCTTTCTTT.